This T cell receptor beta chain emerged from a study of blood T cell repertoires in COVID-19. This clone appeared once. Generated by immunoSEQ multiplex PCR, the TCRdb table keeps only in-frame clones and is missing some. The sample holds around 60,000 clones, more than 65% seen once. The sequenced sample was peripheral blood. The clonotype comes from an older woman with acute or convalescent COVID-19.

DNA for the CDR3: TGCGCCAGCAGCCATTCAGGGTCCATGAACACTGAAGCTTTCTTT. Translation gives CASSHSGSMNTEAFF. The J gene is TRBJ1-1, the V gene TRBV5-1; weak D call: TRBD1 (5 bases). Per the germline V gene, CDR1 is SGHRS and CDR2 is YFSETQ. The length of the CDR3 is 15 residues. V shed 4 bases and J shed 0 bases, with 13 bases lying between them.